Listed here are 4 T cell receptor beta chains from one sample, sequenced in a study of blood T cell repertoires in COVID-19. TCRdb's table, derived via immunoSEQ multiplex PCR, lists solely in-frame clones and lacks some. The data show around 200,000 clones, 80% to 90% seen once. The sequenced material came from PBMCs or T cells enriched from blood (not recorded which). These receptors originate from a woman aged 40 to 50 with acute COVID-19.

The V gene is TRBV4-1, the J gene TRBJ2-2; 7 bases fit TRBD2. The CDR3 sequence is 14 residues long. Germline V gene data show CDR1 as MGHRA and CDR2 as YSYEKL. V dropped 0 bases and J dropped 8; count of bases not matched to a gene: 3. The CDR3 sequence: CASSQEAGRGELFF. Written as DNA, the CDR3 is TGCGCCAGCAGCCAAGAAGCGGGGCGGGGGGAGCTGTTTTTT.

The rearrangement uses TRBV11-1 and TRBJ2-3, with 8 bases aligning to TRBD2. V lost 1 base, J lost 3 bases, and 0 bases stayed unmatched. CDR1 is SGHAT, CDR2 FQDESV, per germline (reference sequence). The CDR3 has 14 residues. CDR3 DNA sequence: TGTGCCAGCAGCTTAGGACTAGCGACAGATACGCAGTATTTT. It codes for CASSLGLATDTQYF.

DNA of the CDR3: TGTGCCAGCAGCCCGGGGACAGGCCTTTTCTATGGCTACACCTTC. It specifies CASSPGTGLFYGYTF. The gene calls are TRBV3-1 (or the pseudogene TRBV3-2) and TRBJ1-2, with 8 bases matching TRBD1. V shed 4 bases and J 4 bases; nucleotides not matched to a gene: 8. CDR3 length equals 15 residues. The V gene's germline CDR1 is LGHDT and CDR2 YNNKEL (reference sequence).

The gene calls are TRBV11-2 and TRBJ1-6, with D unresolved. V was shortened by 0 bases and J by 9 bases, with 12 bases between the two germline ends. Germline CDR1 and CDR2: SGHAT and FQNNGV. The CDR3 is 15 amino acids. The CDR3, as DNA: TGTGCCAGCAGCTTAGAAGCAAACACGGGTTCACCCCTCCACTTT. Translated: CASSLEANTGSPLHF.